The 32 T cell receptor beta chains reported below all come from one sample, sequenced in a study of blood T cell repertoires in COVID-19. The protocol was immunoSEQ multiplex PCR, while the TCRdb copy is restricted to in-frame clones and leaves out a portion. The table lists some 670,000 clones, 80% to 90% of them singletons. The sample taken for sequencing was peripheral blood. The source is a woman between 18 and 29 years old with acute or convalescent COVID-19.

This CDR3 reads CASSLSAQGGQPQHF. DNA of the CDR3: TGTGCCAGCAGCTTATCCGCACAGGGCGGTCAGCCCCAGCATTTT. The chain employs TRBV7-2 and TRBJ1-5, with D perhaps TRBD1 (6 bases). Germline V lookup: CDR1 SGHTA, CDR2 FQGNSA. This CDR3 is built from 15 residues. The V and J ends lost 2 bases and 6 bases respectively, with 14 bases between them.

This rearrangement joins TRBV7-9 to TRBJ1-5; 8 nucleotides match TRBD1. The length of the CDR3 is 13 residues. V shed 5 bases and J 4 bases; nucleotides not matched to a gene: 1. CDR1 is SEHNR, CDR2 FQNEAQ, per germline (reference sequence). The CDR3 is CASSGQGNQPQHF. In nucleotides, the CDR3 is TGTGCCAGCAGCGGACAGGGTAATCAGCCCCAGCATTTT.

This clone came up once. This chain links TRBV5-1 with TRBJ1-2; D might be TRBD1 (5 bases). V was clipped by 0 bases and J by 4 bases, with 13 bases between them. Germline loops: CDR1 SGHRS, CDR2 YFSETQ. This CDR3 is 15 amino acids long. CDR3 in amino acids: CASSLGTPDIYGYTF. Written as DNA, the CDR3 is TGCGCCAGCAGCTTGGGGACACCGGATATCTATGGCTACACCTTC. Complete variable domain (other parts from reference TRBV5-1 and TRBJ1-2): KAGVTQTPRYLIKTRGQQVTLSCSPISGHRSVSWYQQTPGQGLQFLFEYFSETQRNKGNFPGRFSGRQFSNSRSEMNVSTLELGDSALYLCASSLGTPDIYGYTFGSGTRLTVV.

The gene calls are TRBV5-1 and TRBJ1-1; 10 nucleotides match TRBD1. CDR1 SGHRS and CDR2 YFSETQ come from the germline V gene. The CDR3 extends over 15 amino acids. The J segment lost 5 bases and the V segment lost 4 bases, leaving 8 bases of the junction unmatched. The CDR3 DNA reads TGCGCCAGCAGCCTAGAGGACAGGGGGTTGACTGAAGCTTTCTTT. Its protein product is CASSLEDRGLTEAFF.

The V gene is TRBV5-1, the J gene TRBJ2-1, with D maybe TRBD1 (5 bases). The germline V and J ends were trimmed by 4 bases and 0 bases, with 11 bases remaining between them. The germline V gene has CDR1 SGHRS and CDR2 YFSETQ. CDR3 length equals 15 residues. Here the CDR3 reads CASSPGSSSYNEQFF. The CDR3 coding sequence is TGCGCCAGCAGCCCAGGGTCTAGCTCCTACAATGAGCAGTTCTTC. Full variable domain (outside the CDR3, taken from reference TRBV5-1 and TRBJ2-1): KAGVTQTPRYLIKTRGQQVTLSCSPISGHRSVSWYQQTPGQGLQFLFEYFSETQRNKGNFPGRFSGRQFSNSRSEMNVSTLELGDSALYLCASSPGSSSYNEQFFGPGTRLTVL.

The chain uses TRBV14 and TRBJ1-2, with D perhaps matching TRBD1 (6 bases). Germline CDR1 SGHDN, CDR2 FVKESK. This CDR3 is built from 13 residues. V was shortened by 4 bases and J by 8 bases, with 14 bases between the two germline ends. The DNA of the CDR3 is TGTGCCAGCAGCCCGTTACAGGGTCGGGGCTACACCTTC. This sequence encodes CASSPLQGRGYTF.

The chain employs TRBV9 and TRBJ1-2, with 11 bases matching TRBD1. The CDR3 spans 17 residues. Germline V CDR1 and CDR2: SGDLS, YYNGEE. Trimming took 1 base from V and 9 from J; bases not matched to a gene: 14. DNA for the CDR3: TGTGCCAGCAGCGTAAGTATTGGGACAGGGGGAGAGAAGAGCTACACCTTC. The encoded protein is CASSVSIGTGGEKSYTF.

The chain recombines TRBV19 with TRBJ1-5, with TRBD1 matching 9 bases. The CDR3 is 16 residues long. V trimming: 1 base; J trimming: 3 bases; junction bases outside the gene matches: 4. Germline CDR1 reads LNHDA; CDR2 reads SQIVND (reference sequence). CDR3 in amino acids: CASSIVGTGNNQPQHF. CDR3 bases: TGTGCCAGTAGTATAGTAGGGACAGGGAACAATCAGCCCCAGCATTTT.

This clone was detected a few times. CDR3 region: CASSSRDTVRGNTIYF. CDR3 sequence (DNA): TGTGCCAGCAGTTCCCGGGACACGGTGCGGGGAAACACCATATATTTT. J is TRBJ1-3 and V is TRBV6-5; D is perhaps TRBD1 (6 bases). The CDR3 runs 16 residues. The V end lost 4 bases, the J end lost 4 bases, and 17 bases lay between the germline ends. Germline V gives CDR1 MNHEY, CDR2 SVGAGI.

The chain couples TRBV3-1 (or the pseudogene TRBV3-2) to TRBJ1-4; 9 bases map to TRBD1. Germline V lookup: CDR1 LGHDT, CDR2 YNNKEL (reference sequence). The CDR3 has 14 amino acids. V trimming: 6 bases; J trimming: 6 bases; junction bases outside the gene matches: 5. Here the CDR3 reads CASSLTGGDEKLFF. The DNA of the CDR3 is TGTGCCAGCAGTTTAACAGGGGGCGATGAAAAACTGTTTTTT.

The chain links TRBV27 to TRBJ1-2; no reliable D call. Between the trimmed V and J ends, which lost 0 bases and 1 base, there was a span of 6 bases. Germline assignment: CDR1 MNHEY and CDR2 SMNVEV (reference sequence). CDR3 length: 14 residues. The chain's CDR3 is CASSLSALNYGYTF. The CDR3 coding sequence is TGTGCCAGCAGTTTATCGGCCCTTAACTATGGCTACACCTTC.

The chain uses TRBV3-1 (or the pseudogene TRBV3-2) and TRBJ1-3, with unresolved D. The CDR3 sequence is 15 residues long. CDR1 is LGHDT and CDR2 is YNNKEL in the germline V gene (reference sequence). The V end lost 0 bases, the J end lost 4 bases, and 10 bases lay between the germline ends. CDR3 residues: CASSQDSGKGNTIYF. CDR3 sequence (DNA): TGTGCCAGCAGCCAAGATTCCGGGAAAGGAAACACCATATATTTT.

The chain recombines TRBV19 with TRBJ1-2, with D possibly matching TRBD1 (6 bases). The CDR3 loop spans 13 amino acids. Looked up from germline, CDR1 is LNHDA and CDR2 is SQIVND (reference sequence). V lost 3 bases and J lost 4, with 9 bases in between. The CDR3 DNA sequence: TGTGCCAGTAGTATGCGGGGGCCCTATGGCTACACCTTC. It translates to CASSMRGPYGYTF.

This chain connects TRBV24-1 to TRBJ2-1; D remains unclear. Germline V gives CDR1 KGHDR, CDR2 SFDVKD. Trimming left V 6 bases short and J 13 bases short, with 18 bases between. This CDR3 has 13 residues. CDR3 DNA: TGTGCCACCAGTCGGGTCACATCGGCCCCTCAGTTCTTC. It specifies CATSRVTSAPQFF.

V gene TRBV19 combines with J gene TRBJ1-1; D uncertain. This CDR3 is 13 amino acids long. Per the germline V gene, CDR1 is LNHDA and CDR2 is SQIVND (reference sequence). Trimming removed 9 bases from V and 5 bases from J, with 16 bases in between. The CDR3 loop is CASAGSLGTEAFF. The CDR3 DNA reads TGTGCCAGCGCCGGGAGCTTGGGAACTGAAGCTTTCTTT.

This CDR3 is CASSIPTKEWSTDTQYF. The DNA of the CDR3 is TGTGCCAGTAGTATACCCACGAAGGAGTGGAGCACAGATACGCAGTATTTT. The chain combines TRBV19 with TRBJ2-3; D call uncertain. Trimming pared 2 bases from V and 0 bases from J, leaving 15 bases between. Germline V gene lookup returns CDR1 LNHDA and CDR2 SQIVND (reference sequence). The CDR3 extends over 17 amino acids.

This clone was seen a single time. The J gene is TRBJ1-1, the V gene TRBV4-1; D remains ambiguous. CDR3 length: 15 residues. V lost 3 bases, J lost 1 base, and 12 bases lay in between. Per the germline V gene, CDR1 is MGHRA and CDR2 is YSYEKL. The CDR3 DNA follows: TGCGCCAGCAGCCATTTGAGGTCGGCGAACACTGAAGCTTTCTTT. Protein: CASSHLRSANTEAFF.

The rearrangement uses TRBV12-3 or TRBV12-4 and TRBJ1-1; D perhaps matches TRBD1 (5 bases). This CDR3 region has 13 residues. Deletions cut 6 bases from V and 3 bases from J, with 11 bases between. The CDR3 reads CASSRVIYTEAFF. The CDR3 coding sequence is TGTGCCAGCAGCAGGGTAATATACACTGAAGCTTTCTTT.

The CDR3 here is CASSLGQGNSYEQYF. The CDR3, as DNA: TGTGCCAGCAGCTTAGGACAGGGGAACTCCTACGAGCAGTACTTC. V usage is TRBV7-3 and J usage is TRBJ2-7, with 9 bases fitting TRBD1. The length of the CDR3 is 15 residues. The V segment lost 2 bases and the J segment 0 bases; nucleotides outside the gene matches: 2. The germline CDR1 and CDR2 sequences are SGHTA and FQGTGA.

A few counts support this clone. The genes are TRBV19 and TRBJ1-5, with D perhaps TRBD1 (6 bases). Germline lookup yields CDR1 LNHDA and CDR2 SQIVND (reference sequence). Trimming removed 6 bases from V and 6 bases from J, with 24 bases in between. The CDR3 runs 17 residues. The CDR3 loop reads CASSARMIGGRGQPQHF. As DNA, the CDR3 is TGTGCCAGTAGCGCCCGAATGATCGGGGGGCGCGGTCAGCCCCAGCATTTT. The whole variable domain, remainder taken from reference TRBV19 and TRBJ1-5, is DGGITQSPKYLFRKEGQNVTLSCEQNLNHDAMYWYRQDPGQGLRLIYYSQIVNDFQKGDIAEGYSVSREKKESFPLTVTSAQKNPTAFYLCASSARMIGGRGQPQHFGDGTRLSIL.

The rearrangement links TRBV6-5 to TRBJ1-3; D is unresolved. The CDR3 totals 11 residues. Germline V lookup: CDR1 MNHEY, CDR2 SVGAGI. Trimming took off 6 bases at V and 3 bases at J, with 3 bases between the two ends. The CDR3 bases are TGTGCCAGCAGACATGGAAACACCATATATTTT. It codes for CASRHGNTIYF.

The rearrangement joins TRBV27 to TRBJ2-5, with 11 nucleotides matching TRBD2. The V and J ends lost 5 bases and 4 bases, in that order; junction bases with no gene match: 15. The CDR3 length is 18 residues. Germline CDR1 MNHEY, CDR2 SMNVEV (reference sequence). The CDR3 DNA is TGTGCCAGCAGTCCCCCCCGTAGCGGGGGGGCCTGGGGAGAGACCCAGTACTTC. Amino acids: CASSPPRSGGAWGETQYF.

V is TRBV6-1 and J is TRBJ2-3, with 7 bases identical to TRBD1. This CDR3 contains 16 residues. Unmatched junction bases numbered 7, after V lost 2 bases and J lost 2 bases. Germline CDR1 reads MNHNS; CDR2 reads SASEGT. In DNA form, the CDR3 reads TGTGCCAGCAGTGAACTACGGACAGGAACCACAGATACGCAGTATTTT. This codes for CASSELRTGTTDTQYF.

This sequence joins TRBV24-1 and TRBJ1-2; no clear D gene. V was pared by 2 bases and J by 8 bases, with 23 bases between. Germline V gene data show CDR1 as KGHDR and CDR2 as SFDVKD. The CDR3 runs 17 residues. In DNA form, the CDR3 reads TGTGCCACCAGTGATTCGACTAACGGGTACTTTATGGGGGGCTACACCTTC. It encodes CATSDSTNGYFMGGYTF.

The chain couples TRBV21-1 to TRBJ1-2. TRBV21-1 is a pseudogene locus. The CDR3 has 15 amino acids. CDR3 sequence reads: CASSPTLRLNYGYTF. CDR3 in DNA: TGTGCCAGCAGCCCAACCTTACGACTCAACTATGGCTACACCTTC.

V usage is TRBV9 and J usage is TRBJ2-4; no definite D call. CDR1 and CDR2 (germline): SGDLS, YYNGEE. The CDR3 covers 16 residues. V lost 1 base to trimming and J lost 6 bases, with 17 bases between them. CDR3: CASSVFPLDRVNIQYF. The CDR3 DNA reads as TGTGCCAGCAGCGTATTTCCCCTGGATCGGGTAAACATTCAGTACTTC. The variable domain in full, with the rest retrieved from reference TRBV9 and TRBJ2-4, is DSGVTQTPKHLITATGQRVTLRCSPRSGDLSVYWYQQSLDQGLQFLIQYYNGEERAKGNILERFSAQQFPDLHSELNLSSLELGDSALYFCASSVFPLDRVNIQYFGAGTRLSVL.

This clone was recorded once. V is TRBV5-4 and J is TRBJ1-1, with D uncertain. V was clipped by 0 bases and J by 11 bases, with 14 bases between them. CDR1 is SGHNT, CDR2 YYREEE, per germline (reference sequence). The CDR3 has 13 residues. Here the CDR3 DNA reads TGTGCCAGCAGCTTGGTTTCGGGAGCGGAGGCTTTCTTT. Amino acid sequence: CASSLVSGAEAFF.

The rearrangement links TRBV7-9 to TRBJ2-5; 9 bases are shared with TRBD1. The CDR3 runs to 17 residues. The V gene's germline CDR1 is SEHNR and CDR2 FQNEAQ (reference sequence). V was pared by 4 bases and J by 7 bases, with 16 bases of the junction left unmatched. This chain's CDR3 is CASSSIPGTGKVATQYF. For the CDR3, the DNA is TGTGCCAGCAGCTCCATCCCCGGGACAGGGAAGGTTGCGACCCAGTACTTC.

The CDR3 sequence: CASSYRLAGGDEQFF. The CDR3 nucleotides read TGTGCCAGCAGTTACCGGTTAGCGGGGGGGGATGAGCAGTTCTTC. The chain has TRBV6-5 and TRBJ2-1; 11 bases agree with TRBD2. CDR1 is MNHEY, CDR2 SVGAGI, per germline. This CDR3 has 15 amino acids. V was pared by 2 bases and J by 8 bases, with 5 bases of the junction left unmatched.

This rearrangement joins TRBV5-1 to TRBJ2-1; 7 positions match TRBD1. Germline CDR1 and CDR2: SGHRS and YFSETQ. Trimming took 4 bases from V and 7 from J; bases not matched to a gene: 5. This CDR3 spans 13 amino acids. The CDR3 nucleotides are TGCGCCAGCAGCCCACTGACAGGGAATGAGCAGTTCTTC. Its protein product is CASSPLTGNEQFF.

The chain uses TRBV6-5 and TRBJ1-5; unclear D gene. The V and J ends lost 7 bases and 0 bases respectively, with 13 bases between them. CDR3 length: 15 amino acids. Germline CDR1 reads MNHEY; CDR2 reads SVGAGI. The CDR3 here is CASTPTQYSNQPQHF. The CDR3 nucleotides read TGTGCCAGCACTCCGACACAATATAGCAATCAGCCCCAGCATTTT.

J is TRBJ1-4 and V is TRBV5-1; the match to TRBD1 covers 7 bases. CDR3 size: 17 residues. Germline CDR1 reads SGHRS; CDR2 reads YFSETQ. V lost 3 bases, J lost 6 bases, and 14 bases stayed unmatched. As DNA, the CDR3 is TGCGCCAGCAGCTCCAACCCTCAGACAGGGATACATGAAAAACTGTTTTTT. Its protein is CASSSNPQTGIHEKLFF.